This record looks at one TCR beta chain sequence and its context. This sample is part of a study of shared clonotypes between healthy human individuals. TCRdb keeps only in-frame clones here, not all; method: immunoSEQ multiplex PCR. The sample includes 1.5 million to 2.5 million clones, about 95% seen only once; the top ten take under 1.5%. As defined, naive CD8 cells were CD45RO-negative and positively selected for CCR7, with terminally differentiated effector memory CD45RA+ cells excluded. CDR1 is MNHEY and CDR2 is SVGAGI in the germline V gene. This CDR3 comprises 15 residues. V lost 3 bases, J lost 3 bases, and 4 bases stayed unmatched.

The chain joins TRBV6-5 to TRBJ2-7; 11 positions match TRBD1. The TCR comes from a man between 18 and 29 years old in good health. Sequenced sample: naive CD8+ T cells sorted from blood. CDR3 bases: TGTGCCAGCAGTTATGCCGGGACAGGGGGCTACGAGCAGTACTTC. It encodes CASSYAGTGGYEQYF.